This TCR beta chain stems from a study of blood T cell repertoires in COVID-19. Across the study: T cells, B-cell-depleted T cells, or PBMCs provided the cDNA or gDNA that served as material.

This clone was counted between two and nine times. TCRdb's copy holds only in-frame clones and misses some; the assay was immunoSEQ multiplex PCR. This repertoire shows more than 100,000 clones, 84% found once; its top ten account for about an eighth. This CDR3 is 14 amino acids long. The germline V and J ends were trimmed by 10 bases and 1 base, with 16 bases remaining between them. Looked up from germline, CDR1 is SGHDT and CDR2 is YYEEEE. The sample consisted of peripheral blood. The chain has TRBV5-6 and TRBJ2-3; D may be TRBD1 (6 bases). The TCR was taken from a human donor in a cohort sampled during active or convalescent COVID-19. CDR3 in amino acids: CAGSWAGGTDTQYF. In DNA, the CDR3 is TGTGCCGGGTCCTGGGCAGGGGGCACAGATACGCAGTATTTT.